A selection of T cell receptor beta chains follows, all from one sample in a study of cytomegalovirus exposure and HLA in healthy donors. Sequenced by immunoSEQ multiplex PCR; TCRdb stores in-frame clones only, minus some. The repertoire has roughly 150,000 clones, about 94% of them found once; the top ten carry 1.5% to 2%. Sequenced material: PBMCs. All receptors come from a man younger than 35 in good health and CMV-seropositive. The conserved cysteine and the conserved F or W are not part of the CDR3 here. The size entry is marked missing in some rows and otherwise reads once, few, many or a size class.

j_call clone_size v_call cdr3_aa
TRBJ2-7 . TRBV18 ASSSTSGSYEQY
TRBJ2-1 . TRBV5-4 ASSLVGRLPNEQF
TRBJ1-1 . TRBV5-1 ASSLRGQGLNTEAF
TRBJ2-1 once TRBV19 ASTMRTGGLGEQF
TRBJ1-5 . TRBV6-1 ASSEAALPSNQPQH
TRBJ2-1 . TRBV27 ASSLYGRGQF
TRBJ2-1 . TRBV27 ASSFPRGEQF
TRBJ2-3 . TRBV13 ASSSNAEAREADTQY
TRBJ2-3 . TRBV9 ASSATRPWDTQY
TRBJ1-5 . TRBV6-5 ASRRLINQPQH
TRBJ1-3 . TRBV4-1 ASSLLRDSGNTIY
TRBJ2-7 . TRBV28 ASSLSGSSYEQY
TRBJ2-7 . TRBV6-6 ASTHRTTYEQY
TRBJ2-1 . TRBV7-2 ASRVAGTGPYNEQF
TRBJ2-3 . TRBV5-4 ASSRRDYTDTQY
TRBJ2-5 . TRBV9 ASSLGQGASETQY
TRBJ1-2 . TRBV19 ASSLTGTNYGYT
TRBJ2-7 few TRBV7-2 ASSSRTSGRSYEQY
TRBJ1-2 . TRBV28 ASSSREENNYGYT
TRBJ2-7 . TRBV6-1 ASGRLAGAGEQY
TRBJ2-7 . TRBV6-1 ASSEGGGSYEQY
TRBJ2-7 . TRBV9 ASSVADSGFYEQY
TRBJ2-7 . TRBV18 ASSPDFEEPEQY
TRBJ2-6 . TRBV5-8 ASSFYTSSGANVLT
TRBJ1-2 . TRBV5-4 ASSLALNYGYT
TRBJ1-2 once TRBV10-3 AIGDARDSLYT
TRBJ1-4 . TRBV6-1 ASSERTGDEKLF
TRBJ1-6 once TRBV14 ASSLSNSPLH
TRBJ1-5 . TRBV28 ASSPRRGRVVRGPQH